This is a list of T cell receptor beta chains from one sample in a study of T cell responses to AZD1222 COVID-19 vaccine. TCRdb's copy holds only in-frame clones and misses some; the assay was immunoSEQ multiplex PCR. Here the sample spans fewer than 120,000 clones, under 95% being singletons. Sequencing used peripheral blood, obtained on day 0 of AZD1222 vaccination. The receptors here all came from an adult in good health. Both conserved end residues are part of each CDR3. The D gene is left open where the match is weak. Clone size, where shown, is once, few, many, or a class for clones that have expanded.

>.|TRBV12-3/TRBV12-4|.|TRBJ1-1
CASTQDREAFF
TGTGCCAGCACACAAGACAGGGAAGCTTTCTTT
>.|TRBV5-5|.|TRBJ2-7
CASSFFGGELYEQYF
TGTGCCAGCAGCTTTTTTGGTGGAGAGCTCTACGAGCAGTACTTC
>TRBD1|TRBV19|.|TRBJ2-7
CARPLPGQEQYEQYF
TGTGCCAGACCGCTTCCGGGACAGGAGCAATACGAGCAGTACTTC
>.|TRBV29-1|.|TRBJ1-2
CSVYGADGYTF
TGCAGCGTTTATGGGGCTGATGGCTACACCTTC
>.|TRBV15|.|TRBJ2-3
CATSRAAQRTQYF
TGTGCCACCAGCAGAGCGGCACAGAGGACGCAGTATTTT
>.|TRBV24-1|.|TRBJ1-1
CATSEGGVGDTEAFF
TGTGCCACCAGTGAGGGTGGGGTGGGGGACACTGAAGCTTTCTTT
>.|TRBV10-2|.|TRBJ1-1
CASATGGVYSNTEAFF
TGCGCCTCGGCGACGGGGGGCGTCTATAGTAACACTGAAGCTTTCTTT
>TRBD1|TRBV5-1|.|TRBJ2-7
CASSLGQGSFITEQYF
TGCGCCAGCAGCTTGGGACAGGGATCCTTTATTACCGAGCAGTACTTC
>TRBD1|TRBV6-2/TRBV6-3|.|TRBJ1-2
CASSHRDRSLRYTF
TGTGCCAGCAGTCACCGGGACAGATCTCTGCGCTACACCTTC
>.|TRBV5-1|.|TRBJ1-2
CASSPLGTAIPGNYGYTF
TGCGCCAGCAGCCCCTTAGGGACCGCTATCCCCGGGAACTATGGCTACACCTTC
>TRBD1|TRBV28|.|TRBJ2-7
CASSPRDSYEQYF
TGTGCCAGCAGTCCAAGGGACAGCTACGAGCAGTACTTC
>TRBD1|TRBV28|.|TRBJ1-1
CASSSAGRRGTEAFF
TGTGCCAGCAGCTCGGCGGGCCGCAGGGGGACTGAAGCTTTCTTT
>.|TRBV6-5|.|TRBJ1-4
CASSSGNSANEKLFF
TGTGCCAGCAGTTCGGGGAACAGCGCTAATGAAAAACTGTTTTTT
>.|TRBV19|once|TRBJ1-3
CATCRSSGNTIYF
TGTGCCACATGTAGGAGCTCTGGAAACACCATATATTTT
>TRBD2|TRBV19|.|TRBJ2-7
CASSHPQSGLGKKYEQYF
TGTGCCAGTAGTCATCCTCAGTCGGGACTAGGTAAGAAGTACGAGCAGTACTTC
>TRBD2|TRBV6-1|.|TRBJ2-1
CASSEIAGVGNEQFF
TGTGCCAGCAGTGAAATTGCGGGGGTGGGGAATGAGCAGTTCTTC
>.|TRBV3-1/TRBV3-2|.|TRBJ1-1
CASSQTGGASTEAFF
TGTGCCAGCAGCCAAACTGGAGGGGCTAGCACTGAAGCTTTCTTT